Described below is a single T cell receptor (beta chain) sequence and its context. This sample is drawn from a study of blood T cell repertoires in COVID-19. The germline gives CDR1 SGHRS, CDR2 YFSETQ. The junction had 8 bases not matched to a gene; V was cut back by 4 bases and J by 0 bases. The CDR3 is 16 amino acids. Libraries were prepared by immunoSEQ multiplex PCR; TCRdb keeps only in-frame clonotypes and omits some of them. Found here are about 150,000 clones, 70% to 90% of them singletons; the top ten hold approximately 0.6%. Sequencing input: peripheral blood. The origin of this receptor is a man aged 60 to 75 with COVID-19, enrolled during active disease. The rearrangement links TRBV5-1 to TRBJ2-3, with 7 bases fitting TRBD2. CDR3 sequence: CASSPRSGTSTDTQYF. DNA for the CDR3: TGCGCCAGCAGCCCTAGGAGCGGGACCAGCACAGATACGCAGTATTTT.